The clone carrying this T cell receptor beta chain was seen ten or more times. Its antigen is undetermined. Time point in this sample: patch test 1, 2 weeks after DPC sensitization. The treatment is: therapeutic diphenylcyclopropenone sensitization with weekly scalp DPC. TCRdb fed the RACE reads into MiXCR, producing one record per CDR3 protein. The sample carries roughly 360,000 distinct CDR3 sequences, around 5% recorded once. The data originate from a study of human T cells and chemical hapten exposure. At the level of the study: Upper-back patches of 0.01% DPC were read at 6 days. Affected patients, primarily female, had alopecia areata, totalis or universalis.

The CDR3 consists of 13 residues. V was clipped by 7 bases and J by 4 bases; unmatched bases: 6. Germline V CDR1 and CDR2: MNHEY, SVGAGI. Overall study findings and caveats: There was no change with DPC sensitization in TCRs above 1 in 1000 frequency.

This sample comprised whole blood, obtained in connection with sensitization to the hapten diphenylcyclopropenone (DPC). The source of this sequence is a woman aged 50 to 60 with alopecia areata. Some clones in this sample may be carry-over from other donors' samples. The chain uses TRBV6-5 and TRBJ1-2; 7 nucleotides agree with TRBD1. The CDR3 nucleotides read TGTGCCAGCAAGACAGGGATAAGCTATGGCTACACCTTC. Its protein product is CASKTGISYGYTF.